The 11 T cell receptor beta chains below come from one sample, sequenced in a study of molecular identifiers for immune sequencing clone quantification (dated by TCRdb to 2016 to 2019). Receptor amplification or capture employed PCR. The data were produced on an Illumina HiSeq 4000. TCRdb applied fastp at Q25 and MiXCR to the public reads, then kept only in-frame beta chains. Every CDR3 protein is listed once, alongside the most common genes and DNA of its rows. This sample lists under 600,000 distinct CDR3 sequences; about a fifth were detected once. The top ten clonotypes cover around 0.84% of the sample. Source material: naive CD8+ T cells from blood, with Jurkat cell RNA spiked in. In the paper's terms, the cell subset or site label means: FACS-sorted CD8+CD4-CCR7+CD45RA+ naive T cells. Receptors originate from a human donor in good health. Some libraries in this study had Jurkat cell RNA spiked in.

This clonotype was seen a few times. The CDR3 loop is CASSQVLAGGPYEQYF. CDR3 nucleotides: TGCGCCAGCAGCCAAGTCCTAGCGGGGGGGCCCTACGAGCAGTACTTC. This rearrangement joins TRBV4-1 to TRBJ2-7, with 12 bases identical to TRBD2. The CDR3 spans 16 residues. The germline gives CDR1 MGHRA, CDR2 YSYEKL. V was clipped by 1 base and J by 2 bases; unmatched bases: 3.

With regard to this clonotype: A much larger clone lies one base from this, so it may be a read error. The chain couples TRBV7-8 to TRBJ2-2, with 8 nucleotides matching TRBD1. The germline gives CDR1 SGHVS, CDR2 FQNEAQ. The CDR3 has 14 residues. The V and J ends lost 5 bases and 9 bases, in that order; junction bases with no gene match: 8. CDR3 nucleotide sequence: TGTGCCAGCAGCCCCGGACAGGGAACCAGGGAGCTGTTTTTT. Its protein product is CASSPGQGTRELFF.

This clonotype was counted many times. The chain employs TRBV2 and TRBJ1-5; D is perhaps TRBD1 (6 bases). Looked up from germline, CDR1 is SNHLY and CDR2 is FYNNEI. The CDR3 is made up of 14 amino acids. V lost 9 bases to trimming and J lost 3 bases, with 15 bases between them. The CDR3 bases are TGTGCCAGTCGGGGGGGCTTAAACAATCAGCCCCAGCATTTT. As protein: CASRGGLNNQPQHF. The whole variable domain, remainder taken from reference TRBV2 and TRBJ1-5, is EPEVTQTPSHQVTQMGQEVILRCVPISNHLYFYWYRQILGQKVEFLVSFYNNEISEKSEIFDDQFSVERPDGSNFTLKIRSTKLEDSAMYFCASRGGLNNQPQHFGDGTRLSIL.

The sample holds one count of this clonotype. The V gene is TRBV12-5, the J gene TRBJ1-2; D not certain. This CDR3 comprises 15 residues. Trimming shortened V by 5 bases and J by 0 bases, and 13 bases separated the two germline ends. Germline V lookup: CDR1 LGHNT, CDR2 FRNRAP. CDR3 in DNA: TGTGCTAGTGGTCCGGGGAACCTCACTAACTATGGCTACACCTTC. It encodes CASGPGNLTNYGYTF.

There are a few counts of this clonotype. The chain recombines TRBV6-2 or TRBV6-3 with TRBJ1-5, with a weak D call TRBD1 (6 bases). Trimming stripped 2 bases from V and 3 bases from J, with 11 bases between. In germline, CDR1 is MNHEY, CDR2 SVGEGT. This CDR3 spans 15 amino acids. CDR3 DNA sequence: TGTGCCAGCAGTTACGCGTCAGGGGCCAATCAGCCCCAGCATTTT. Translation gives CASSYASGANQPQHF.

In the case of this clonotype: The germline gene is not matched at one end of the junction; a read error may be the cause. The J gene is TRBJ1-1, the V gene TRBV2; D is uncertain. The germline gives CDR1 SNHLY, CDR2 FYNNEI. The CDR3 has 16 residues. The CDR3 coding sequence is TGTGCCAGCAGTGAAATCCTTATCGGCGGGAGCACTGGAGCTTTCTTT. This encodes CASSEILIGGSTGAFF.

Turning to this clonotype: The CDR3 carries no conserved terminal phenylalanine or tryptophan, so it likely arises from a read error. J is TRBJ1-4 and V is TRBV28; D unclear. Germline V gives CDR1 MDHEN, CDR2 SYDVKM. The CDR3 length is 15 residues. V lost 5 bases and J 8 bases, leaving 18 bases between the germline ends. CDR3 amino acids: CASSPPQSLGEKLFL. The CDR3 DNA is TGTGCCAGCAGTCCCCCCCAATCCCTCGGGGAAAAACTGTTTCTT.

This clonotype has more than one count but fewer than ten. Germline and junction disagree at one end, which may indicate a read error. The V and J genes are TRBV6-2 or TRBV6-3 and TRBJ2-1; D is uncertain. The CDR3 sequence is 11 residues long. CDR1 is MNHEY and CDR2 is SVGEGT in the germline V gene. The CDR3 region has the DNA TGTGCCAGCAGTTACTCGGGGTTACGGGTCTTC. This gives the protein CASSYSGLRVF.

Details on this clonotype: Just one base apart from a much larger clone, this may be a read error. Because the CDR3 is missing its conserved closing phenylalanine or tryptophan, this is likely a read error. The rearrangement joins TRBV29-1 to TRBJ1-1; no definite D call. Trimming cost V 8 bases and J 5 bases, with 6 bases left between them. The CDR3 length is 9 residues. Germline V lookup: CDR1 SQVTM, CDR2 ANQGSEA. The CDR3 spells CSCGTEAFS. Written as DNA, the CDR3 is TGCAGCTGTGGGACTGAAGCTTTCTCT.

The V gene is TRBV6-5, the J gene TRBJ2-3, with a tentative D call TRBD2 (6 bases). The CDR3 runs 16 residues. V was pared by 2 bases and J by 0 bases, with 12 bases between. CDR1 MNHEY and CDR2 SVGAGI come from the germline V gene. CDR3 in amino acids: CASSYGDFASTDTQYF. The CDR3 DNA is TGTGCCAGCAGTTACGGGGACTTCGCTAGCACAGATACGCAGTATTTT.

This clonotype was observed many times. The genes are TRBV7-9 and TRBJ1-2; D perhaps matches TRBD1 (6 bases). Trimming removed 4 bases at V and 0 bases at J, with 18 bases between. The CDR3 covers 17 residues. The V gene's germline CDR1 is SEHNR and CDR2 FQNEAQ (reference sequence). The CDR3 is CASSSPTGPWTNYGYTF. As DNA, the CDR3 is TGTGCCAGCAGCTCCCCAACAGGGCCATGGACTAACTATGGCTACACCTTC.